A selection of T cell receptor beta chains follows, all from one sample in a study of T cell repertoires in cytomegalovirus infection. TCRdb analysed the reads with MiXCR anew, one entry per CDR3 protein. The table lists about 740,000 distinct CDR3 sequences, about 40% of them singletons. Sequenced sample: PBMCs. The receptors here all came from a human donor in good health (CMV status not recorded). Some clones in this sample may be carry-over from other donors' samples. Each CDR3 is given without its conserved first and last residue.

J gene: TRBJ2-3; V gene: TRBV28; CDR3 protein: ASSRTSGGNTDTQY
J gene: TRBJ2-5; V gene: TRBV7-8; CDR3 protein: ASSWSGRDQETQY
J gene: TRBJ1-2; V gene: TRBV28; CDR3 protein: ASSLLRGTYGYT
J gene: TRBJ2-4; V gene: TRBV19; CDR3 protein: ASSILEGWYREAKNIQY
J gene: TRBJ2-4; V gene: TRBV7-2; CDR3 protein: ASSLEGLSGTLLAKNIQY
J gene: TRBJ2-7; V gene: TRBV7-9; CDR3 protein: ASSLATSLDPYEQY
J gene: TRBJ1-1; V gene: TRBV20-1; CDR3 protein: SAISHRGQTEAF
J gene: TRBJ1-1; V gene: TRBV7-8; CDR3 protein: ASSLGVTTEAF
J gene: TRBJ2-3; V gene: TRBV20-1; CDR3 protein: SARPGLAPNTDTQY
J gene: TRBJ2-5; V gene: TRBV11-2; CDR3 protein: ASSFLTSGGEETQY
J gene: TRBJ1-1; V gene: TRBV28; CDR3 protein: ASSWGDKTEAF
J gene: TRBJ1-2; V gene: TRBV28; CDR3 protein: ATVWGAANYGYT
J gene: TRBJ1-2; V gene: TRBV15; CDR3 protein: ATSRGAENDGYS
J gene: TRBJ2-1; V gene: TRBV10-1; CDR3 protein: ASRSGTGDGLRDEQF
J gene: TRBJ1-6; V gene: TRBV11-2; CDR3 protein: ASSLYGQGVTKPLH
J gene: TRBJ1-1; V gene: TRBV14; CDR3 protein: ASSQDPRRLGLNTEAF
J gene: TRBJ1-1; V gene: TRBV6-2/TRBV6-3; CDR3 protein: ASSYRRQGLNTEAF
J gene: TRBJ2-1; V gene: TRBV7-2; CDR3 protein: ASSPGGQANEQF
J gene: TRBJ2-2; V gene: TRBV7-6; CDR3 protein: ASSLPPNTGELF
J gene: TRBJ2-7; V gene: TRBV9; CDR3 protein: ASSVGAANSYEQY
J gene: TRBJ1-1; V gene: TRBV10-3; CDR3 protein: AISESADALDTEAF
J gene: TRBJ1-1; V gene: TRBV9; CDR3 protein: ASSVQGLAEAF
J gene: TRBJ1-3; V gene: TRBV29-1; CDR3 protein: SVYGQGVDI
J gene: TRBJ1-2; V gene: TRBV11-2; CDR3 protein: ASSLDSLASYGYT
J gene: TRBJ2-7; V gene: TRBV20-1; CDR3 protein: SSRDGTSGYEQY
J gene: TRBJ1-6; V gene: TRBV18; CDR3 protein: ASSTPRQGANSPLH
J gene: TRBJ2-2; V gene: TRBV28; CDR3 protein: ASRARNTGELF
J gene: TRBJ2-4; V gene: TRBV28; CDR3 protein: ASRSGGGDIQY
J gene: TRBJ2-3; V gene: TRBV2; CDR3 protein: ASSRGAGAGDTQY
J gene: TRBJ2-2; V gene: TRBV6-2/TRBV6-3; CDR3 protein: ASSFKVTGELF
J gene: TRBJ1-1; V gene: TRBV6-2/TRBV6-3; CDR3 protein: ASSYSWGGAF
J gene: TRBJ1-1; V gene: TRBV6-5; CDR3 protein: ASSFLTDRGKRDEAF
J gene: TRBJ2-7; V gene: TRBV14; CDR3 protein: ASSQSRIIPYEQY
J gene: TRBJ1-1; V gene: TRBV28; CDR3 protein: ASSSLGPLRAF
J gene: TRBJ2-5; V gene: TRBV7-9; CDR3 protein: ASSLVSHLQETQY
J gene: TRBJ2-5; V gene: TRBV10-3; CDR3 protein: AISEIGAAPVGGTQY
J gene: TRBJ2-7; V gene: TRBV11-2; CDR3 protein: ASSLDPDSSYEQY
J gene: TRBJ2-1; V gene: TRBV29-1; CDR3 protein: SGGNNEQF
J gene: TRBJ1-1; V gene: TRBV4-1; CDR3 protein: ASSQVVSAARPTEAF
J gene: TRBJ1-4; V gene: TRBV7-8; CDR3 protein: ASSLARGQGNEKLF
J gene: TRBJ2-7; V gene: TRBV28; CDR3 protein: ASSSPHTSGSSYEQY
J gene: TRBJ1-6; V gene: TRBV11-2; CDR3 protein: ASRLATGPSLHSPLH
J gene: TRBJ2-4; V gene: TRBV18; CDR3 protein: ASSPNAGAGKNIQY
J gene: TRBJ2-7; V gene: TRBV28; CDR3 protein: ASSSPSSGSRYEQY
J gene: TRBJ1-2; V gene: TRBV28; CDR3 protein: ASSLLDRGYT
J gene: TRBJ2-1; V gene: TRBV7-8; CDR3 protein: ASRATGGLGNEQF
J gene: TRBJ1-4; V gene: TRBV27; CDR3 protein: ASTAGALTNEKLF
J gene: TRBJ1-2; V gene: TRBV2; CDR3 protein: ASGLQGAAGYT
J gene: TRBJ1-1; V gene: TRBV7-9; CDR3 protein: ASNDGYGTEAF
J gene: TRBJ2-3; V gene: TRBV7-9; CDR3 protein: ASSSGPRTSFTDTQY
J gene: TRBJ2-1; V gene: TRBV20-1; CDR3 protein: SAREEGGGPGLDEQF
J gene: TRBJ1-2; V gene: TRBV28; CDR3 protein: ASSLRQDLINYGYT
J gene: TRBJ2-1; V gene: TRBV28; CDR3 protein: ASSSDLESAEQF
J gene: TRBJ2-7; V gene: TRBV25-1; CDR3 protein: ASRMASFDEQY